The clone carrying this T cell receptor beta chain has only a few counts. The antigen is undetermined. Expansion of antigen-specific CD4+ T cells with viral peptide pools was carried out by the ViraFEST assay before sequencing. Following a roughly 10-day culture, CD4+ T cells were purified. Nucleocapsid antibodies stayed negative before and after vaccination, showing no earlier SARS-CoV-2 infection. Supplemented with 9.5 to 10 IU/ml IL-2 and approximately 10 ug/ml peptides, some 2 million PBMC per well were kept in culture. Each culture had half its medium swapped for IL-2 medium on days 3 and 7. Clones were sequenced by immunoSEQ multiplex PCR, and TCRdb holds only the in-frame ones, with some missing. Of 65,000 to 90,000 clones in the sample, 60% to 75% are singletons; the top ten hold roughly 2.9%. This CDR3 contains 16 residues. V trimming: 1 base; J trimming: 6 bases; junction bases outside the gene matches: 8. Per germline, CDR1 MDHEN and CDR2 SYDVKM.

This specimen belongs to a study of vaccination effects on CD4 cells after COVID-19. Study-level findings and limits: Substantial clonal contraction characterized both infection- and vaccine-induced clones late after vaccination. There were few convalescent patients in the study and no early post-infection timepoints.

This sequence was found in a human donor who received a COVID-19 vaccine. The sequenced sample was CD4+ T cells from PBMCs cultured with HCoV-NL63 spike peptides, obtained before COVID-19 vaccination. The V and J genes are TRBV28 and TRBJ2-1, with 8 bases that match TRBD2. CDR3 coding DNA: TGTGCCAGCAGTTTATTTCCAGCGGGGGCCAGCAATGAGCAGTTCTTC. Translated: CASSLFPAGASNEQFF. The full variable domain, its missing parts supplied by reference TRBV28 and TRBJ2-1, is DVKVTQSSRYLVKRTGEKVFLECVQDMDHENMFWYRQDPGLGLRLIYFSYDVKMKEKGDIPEGYSVSREKKERFSLILESASTNQTSMYLCASSLFPAGASNEQFFGPGTRLTVL.